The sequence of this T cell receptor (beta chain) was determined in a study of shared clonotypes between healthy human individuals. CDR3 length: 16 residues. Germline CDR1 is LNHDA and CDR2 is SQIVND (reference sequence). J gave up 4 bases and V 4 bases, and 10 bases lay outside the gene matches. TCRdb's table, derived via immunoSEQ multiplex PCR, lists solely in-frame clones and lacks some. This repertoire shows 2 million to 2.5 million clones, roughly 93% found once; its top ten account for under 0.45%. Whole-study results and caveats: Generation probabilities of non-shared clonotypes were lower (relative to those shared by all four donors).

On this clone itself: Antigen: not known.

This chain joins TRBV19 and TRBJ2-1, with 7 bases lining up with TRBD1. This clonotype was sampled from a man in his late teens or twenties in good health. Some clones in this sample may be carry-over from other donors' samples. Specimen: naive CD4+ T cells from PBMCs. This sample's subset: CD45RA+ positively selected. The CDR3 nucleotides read TGTGCCAGTAGTAGAGGGTCAGGGGGTTTATACAATGAGCAGTTCTTC. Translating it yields CASSRGSGGLYNEQFF. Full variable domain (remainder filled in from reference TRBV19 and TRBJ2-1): DGGITQSPKYLFRKEGQNVTLSCEQNLNHDAMYWYRQDPGQGLRLIYYSQIVNDFQKGDIAEGYSVSREKKESFPLTVTSAQKNPTAFYLCASSRGSGGLYNEQFFGPGTRLTVL.